The source of this TCR beta chain is a study of blood T cell repertoires in COVID-19. In the study overall: From T cells, B-cell-depleted T cells, or PBMCs came the material, which was cDNA or gDNA.

The CDR3 is 14 residues long. The germline V gene encodes CDR1 SNHLY and CDR2 FYNNEI. V shed 7 bases and J 1 base; nucleotides not matched to a gene: 6. As originally analysed: Nucleated cell counts were estimated from reference gene primer amplification. TCRdb's table, derived via immunoSEQ multiplex PCR, lists solely in-frame clones and lacks some. V and J calls and clone size are given by that table; D and trimming were obtained from the DNA. In the table there are 170,000 or so clones, roughly 87% of which are singletons. Two consecutive negative NP/OP PCR tests, clearance, or resolved symptoms defined Cohort 3 recovery.

This TCR derives from a woman in her forties or fifties who had recovered from COVID-19. The rearrangement links TRBV2 to TRBJ1-2, with 7 bases that match TRBD1. The sample comprised PBMCs or T cells enriched from blood (not recorded which). CDR3 DNA: TGTGCCAGCAAGGGGGACAGTCTTAACTATGGCTACACCTTC. Its translation: CASKGDSLNYGYTF.